The 29 T cell receptor beta chains below all came from one sample that was sequenced in a study of blood T cells in healthy people across ages (dated by TCRdb to the mid-2010s). The protocol used for the library was 5' RACE. The sequencing machine was an Illumina HiSeq 2500. A second PCR of roughly 6 to 11 cycles was run with a J-beta primer mix and a sample-barcoded 5' primer. TCRdb trimmed the raw reads at Q25, called clones with MiXCR and kept productive beta chains. Each entry is one CDR3 protein sequence, shown with its most common DNA and genes. Present in this sample are about 1.6 million distinct CDR3 sequences, around 36% of which were seen just once. In total, the top ten clones hold 11% of the sample. The sequencing input was blood. The receptors stem from a woman aged 30 to 39 in good health.

This clonotype came up a few times. This sequence joins TRBV11-3 and TRBJ2-4, with unresolved D. Germline lookup yields CDR1 SGHNT and CDR2 YENEEA. There are 14 residues in the CDR3. Trimming shortened V by 1 base and J by 4 bases, and 8 bases separated the two germline ends. The CDR3 sequence: CASSLALRKNIQYF. The CDR3, as DNA: TGTGCCAGCAGCTTAGCCCTCAGAAAAAACATTCAGTACTTC. Full variable domain (rest looked up from reference TRBV11-3 and TRBJ2-4): EAGVVQSPRYKIIEKKQPVAFWCNPISGHNTLYWYLQNLGQGPELLIRYENEEAVDDSQLPKDRFSAERLKGVDSTLKIQPAELGDSAVYLCASSLALRKNIQYFGAGTRLSVL.

In this sample, this clonotype turned up a few times. The chain carries TRBV5-6 and TRBJ2-1; D may be TRBD1 (5 bases). CDR1 is SGHDT, CDR2 YYEEEE, per germline. This CDR3 is built from 11 residues. The V and J ends lost 5 bases and 10 bases respectively, with 10 bases between them. The CDR3 DNA follows: TGTGCCAGCAGTGGGGCAGGGGAGCAGTTCTTC. It specifies CASSGAGEQFF.

This clonotype was seen only a few times. V gene TRBV20-1 combines with J gene TRBJ1-6; D is perhaps TRBD1 (6 bases). This CDR3 is built from 16 residues. Trimming removed 5 bases from V and 14 bases from J, with 28 bases in between. The germline V gene has CDR1 DFQATT and CDR2 SNEGSKA (reference sequence). DNA for the CDR3: TGCAGTGCTTACCCCCGGGGGCGGTCCTCAATTGTCACCCTCCACTTT. Its protein is CSAYPRGRSSIVTLHF.

The chain uses TRBV6-5 and TRBJ2-1; 14 bases line up with TRBD2. This CDR3 is 15 amino acids long. The V segment lost 2 bases and the J segment 8 bases; nucleotides outside the gene matches: 2. Germline CDR1 MNHEY, CDR2 SVGAGI. CDR3 in DNA: TGTGCCAGCAGTTACGGGACTAGCGGGGGTTATGAGCAGTTCTTC. Encoded protein: CASSYGTSGGYEQFF.

The chain recombines TRBV27 with TRBJ2-7; 10 nucleotides agree with TRBD2. V lost 5 bases to trimming and J lost 2 bases; unmatched junction nucleotides: 6. The V gene's germline CDR1 is MNHEY and CDR2 SMNVEV (reference sequence). This CDR3 region has 15 residues. The CDR3 sequence: CASSPSGSGPYEQYF. The CDR3 coding sequence is TGTGCCAGCAGTCCTAGCGGGAGTGGTCCCTACGAGCAGTACTTC.

This sequence joins TRBV29-1 and TRBJ1-2, with 8 bases that match TRBD1. The CDR3 loop spans 11 amino acids. Trimming at V came to 7 bases and at J to 8 bases, leaving 6 bases not matched to a gene. Looked up from germline, CDR1 is SQVTM and CDR2 is ANQGSEA. CDR3 coding DNA: TGCAGCGCCCAGGGGGCGCGGGGCTACACCTTC. It is translated as CSAQGARGYTF.

The chain combines TRBV10-3 with TRBJ2-7; D not resolved. V lost 4 bases and J 5 bases, leaving 6 bases between the germline ends. The CDR3 is made up of 11 amino acids. CDR1 ENHRY and CDR2 SYGVKD come from the germline V gene. The CDR3 loop reads CAISVPNEQYF. CDR3 in DNA: TGTGCCATCAGTGTTCCCAACGAGCAGTACTTC.

This clonotype was seen more than once but under ten times. The chain combines TRBV15 with TRBJ1-2; D perhaps matches TRBD1 (5 bases). Germline V gene sequence: CDR1 LNHNV, CDR2 YYDKDF (reference sequence). The CDR3 contains 11 residues. V was clipped by 4 bases and J by 9 bases, with 9 bases between them. The CDR3 DNA follows: TGTGCCACCAGCATTGGGGCCAGCTACACCTTC. It encodes CATSIGASYTF. Complete variable domain (other parts from reference TRBV15 and TRBJ1-2): DAMVIQNPRYQVTQFGKPVTLSCSQTLNHNVMYWYQQKSSQAPKLLFHYYDKDFNNEADTPDNFQSRRPNTSFCFLDIRSPGLGDTAMYLCATSIGASYTFGSGTRLTVV.

This clonotype has a handful of counts. CDR3 nucleotide sequence: TGCGCCAGCAGCATCTTTGACACAGAAGAGACCCAGTACTTC. Protein sequence: CASSIFDTEETQYF. The gene calls are TRBV5-1 and TRBJ2-5; D not resolved. V lost 4 bases and J lost 3, with 13 bases in between. Germline-derived CDR1 and CDR2 are SGHRS and YFSETQ. The length of the CDR3 is 14 residues.

The chain recombines TRBV4-3 with TRBJ2-3; 7 bases line up with TRBD1. The ends lost 0 bases at V and 3 bases at J; junction bases unmatched: 9. CDR3 size: 17 residues. Germline-derived CDR1 and CDR2 are LGHNA and YSLEER. CDR3 bases: TGCGCCAGCAGCCAAGATGAAAAGGGGGCATGGACAGATACGCAGTATTTT. Its translation: CASSQDEKGAWTDTQYF.

The chain has TRBV3-1 and TRBJ2-7; D is possibly TRBD1 or TRBD2 (5 bases each). The V end lost 8 bases, the J end lost 5 bases, and 16 bases lay between the germline ends. This CDR3 has 13 residues. The V gene's germline CDR1 is LGHDT and CDR2 YNNKEL (reference sequence). The CDR3 is CASSDGARNEQYF. The CDR3 DNA reads TGTGCCAGCTCCGACGGGGCACGTAACGAGCAGTACTTC.

V gene TRBV11-2 combines with J gene TRBJ2-5; D tentatively reads TRBD1 or TRBD2 (5 bases each). Germline V CDR1 and CDR2: SGHAT, FQNNGV. This CDR3 contains 16 residues. Trimming took off 4 bases at V and 11 bases at J, with 26 bases between the two ends. The CDR3 coding sequence is TGTGCCAGCAGCTCGGTAAGGGGTGCAGGGACCTACGGGCAGTACTTC. It specifies CASSSVRGAGTYGQYF. The variable domain in full, with the rest retrieved from reference TRBV11-2 and TRBJ2-5, is EAGVAQSPRYKIIEKRQSVAFWCNPISGHATLYWYQQILGQGPKLLIQFQNNGVVDDSQLPKDRFSAERLKGVDSTLKIQPAKLEDSAVYLCASSSVRGAGTYGQYFGPGTRLLVL.

This clonotype turned up a few times. V gene TRBV4-2 combines with J gene TRBJ2-4, with TRBD1 as a possible D gene (6 bases). With the DNA end fitting TRBJ2-7 better, the J assignment may be wrong. Germline CDR1 LGHNA, CDR2 YNFKEQ. The CDR3 loop spans 14 amino acids. The CDR3 is CASSQGSGVDEQYF. In nucleotides, the CDR3 is TGTGCCAGCAGCCAAGGATCAGGGGTGGACGAGCAGTACTTC.

This chain joins TRBV12-3 or TRBV12-4 and TRBJ2-7, with TRBD2 matching over 12 bases. This CDR3 region has 17 residues. The V gene end was trimmed by 6 bases and the J gene end by 0 bases; junction bases not matched to a gene: 9. CDR3 nucleotide sequence: TGTGCCAGCAGCCCCGCCTGGACTAGCGGGATCTCCTACGAGCAGTACTTC. This sequence encodes CASSPAWTSGISYEQYF.

This clonotype was detected only a few times. The V call is TRBV20-1, the J call TRBJ2-7; possible D gene TRBD2, 5 bases. CDR1 DFQATT and CDR2 SNEGSKA come from the germline V gene (reference sequence). Trimming removed 0 bases at V and 4 bases at J, with 16 bases between. The CDR3 spans 15 residues. The CDR3 DNA reads as TGCAGTGCTAGAGATCTCGTCGGGAAAACATACGAGCAGTACTTC. It codes for CSARDLVGKTYEQYF.

This clonotype occurred a few times. This rearrangement joins TRBV20-1 to TRBJ2-1; 10 positions match TRBD2. The J segment lost 0 bases and the V segment lost 3 bases, leaving 5 bases of the junction unmatched. CDR3 length: 16 amino acids. Germline lookup yields CDR1 DFQATT and CDR2 SNEGSKA (reference sequence). The CDR3, as DNA: TGCAGTGCTAGTAGGGCTAGCGGGAGCTCCTACAATGAGCAGTTCTTC. Its protein is CSASRASGSSYNEQFF.

The rearrangement links TRBV27 to TRBJ1-2; 8 bases agree with TRBD1. V lost 4 bases, J lost 2 bases, and 6 bases stayed unmatched. Germline CDR1 MNHEY, CDR2 SMNVEV (reference sequence). The CDR3 contains 15 residues. The CDR3 nucleotides read TGTGCCAGCAGTTCCATCACAGGGGGAAACTATGGCTACACCTTC. It encodes CASSSITGGNYGYTF.

The V and J genes are TRBV5-1 and TRBJ2-3; TRBD2 might be the D (6 bases). Germline assignment: CDR1 SGHRS and CDR2 YFSETQ. This CDR3 region has 15 residues. Trimming shortened V by 6 bases and J by 0 bases, and 14 bases separated the two germline ends. In DNA form, the CDR3 reads TGCGCCAGCACCAAAGGAGGGGCTAGCACAGATACGCAGTATTTT. Translating it yields CASTKGGASTDTQYF.

A few counts support this clonotype. The rearrangement links TRBV11-2 to TRBJ2-3, with 14 nucleotides matching TRBD2. Germline V gene data show CDR1 as SGHAT and CDR2 as FQNNGV. The V and J ends lost 3 bases and 6 bases, in that order; junction bases with no gene match: 5. The CDR3 sequence is 16 residues long. DNA of the CDR3: TGTGCCAGCAGCTTCGGACTAGCGGGAGGTGGGGATACGCAGTATTTT. Encoded protein: CASSFGLAGGGDTQYF.

This clonotype was counted a few times. The J gene is TRBJ2-5, the V gene TRBV28; 9 positions agree with TRBD2. Trimming took 7 bases from V and 3 from J; bases not matched to a gene: 6. The V gene's germline CDR1 is MDHEN and CDR2 SYDVKM. The CDR3 has 14 amino acids. This CDR3 reads CASISGGPEETQYF. CDR3 in DNA: TGTGCCAGCATAAGCGGGGGGCCAGAAGAGACCCAGTACTTC.

The chain links TRBV7-9 to TRBJ2-3; D not certain. CDR1 and CDR2 from the germline V gene are SEHNR and FQNEAQ (reference sequence). The germline V and J ends were trimmed by 5 bases and 4 bases, with 13 bases remaining between them. The CDR3 spans 14 residues. DNA for the CDR3: TGTGCCAGCAGCCCAACCTCAGTCGCAGATACGCAGTATTTT. This sequence encodes CASSPTSVADTQYF.

This clonotype was counted a few times. The V and J genes are TRBV29-1 and TRBJ1-1; D unclear. The V end was cut by 4 bases, the J end by 6 bases, with 9 bases between. The V gene's germline CDR1 is SQVTM and CDR2 ANQGSEA. The CDR3 covers 11 residues. The DNA for the CDR3 is TGCAGCGTTGTTTTGAGGGCTGAAGCTTTCTTT. Its protein is CSVVLRAEAFF.

V usage is TRBV7-2 and J usage is TRBJ2-7, with TRBD2 matching 11 bases. The length of the CDR3 is 16 residues. Germline V gives CDR1 SGHTA, CDR2 FQGNSA. Trimming cost V 7 bases and J 4 bases; bases outside gene matches: 12. CDR3 DNA: TGTGCCAGCACAAAAACAGTAACTAGCGGGAGTTACGAGCAGTACTTC. Translating it yields CASTKTVTSGSYEQYF.

The CDR3 reads CASSPRGSLPQETQYF. CDR3 in DNA: TGTGCCAGCAGCCCTCGGGGGAGCCTACCTCAAGAGACCCAGTACTTC. The rearrangement joins TRBV9 to TRBJ2-5, with a possible D match to TRBD2 (6 bases). CDR1 is SGDLS, CDR2 YYNGEE, per germline. The CDR3 extends over 16 amino acids. Trimming removed 4 bases at V and 2 bases at J, with 18 bases between.

In its sample, this clonotype was seen a few times. The CDR3 sequence is CASVSARSLAKNIQYF. The CDR3 bases are TGTGCCAGCGTCTCCGCTCGGTCGCTGGCCAAAAACATTCAGTACTTC. The chain employs TRBV6-1 and TRBJ2-4, with D uncertain. Trimming left V 8 bases short and J 1 base short, with 18 bases between. CDR1 is MNHNS, CDR2 SASEGT, per germline. This CDR3 region has 16 residues.

This clonotype was seen more than once but under ten times. V gene TRBV15 combines with J gene TRBJ1-1; D is possibly TRBD1 (6 bases). Germline lookup yields CDR1 LNHNV and CDR2 YYDKDF (reference sequence). The V end lost 1 base, the J end lost 1 base, and 10 bases lay between the germline ends. CDR3 length equals 15 residues. The CDR3 DNA follows: TGTGCCACCAGCAGAGGTGACAGGCCGAACACTGAAGCTTTCTTT. It encodes CATSRGDRPNTEAFF.

The genes are TRBV12-3 or TRBV12-4 and TRBJ2-3; 10 bases are a match to TRBD1. The CDR3 length is 18 residues. V trimming: 8 bases; J trimming: 10 bases; junction bases outside the gene matches: 24. The CDR3 DNA reads as TGTGCCAGCTCCTCGGGACAGGGGACCCGCTCCAAGGTGGATTCGCAGTATTTT. Its translation: CASSSGQGTRSKVDSQYF.

The chain has TRBV3-1 and TRBJ1-3; D is unclear. This CDR3 has 15 residues. Germline V gene sequence: CDR1 LGHDT, CDR2 YNNKEL (reference sequence). Trimming left V 2 bases short and J 0 bases short, with 8 bases between. CDR3 DNA: TGTGCCAGCAGCCAACACACATCCTCTGGAAACACCATATATTTT. Protein: CASSQHTSSGNTIYF.

This clonotype turned up a few times. The V call is TRBV6-2 or TRBV6-3, the J call TRBJ2-7, with D perhaps TRBD2 (5 bases). Per the germline V gene, CDR1 is MNHEY and CDR2 is SVGEGT. Trimming took 0 bases from V and 7 from J, leaving 10 bases between them. This CDR3 region has 13 residues. The chain's CDR3 is CASSYSGGWEQYF. The CDR3 DNA reads TGTGCCAGCAGTTACTCCGGCGGGTGGGAGCAGTACTTC.